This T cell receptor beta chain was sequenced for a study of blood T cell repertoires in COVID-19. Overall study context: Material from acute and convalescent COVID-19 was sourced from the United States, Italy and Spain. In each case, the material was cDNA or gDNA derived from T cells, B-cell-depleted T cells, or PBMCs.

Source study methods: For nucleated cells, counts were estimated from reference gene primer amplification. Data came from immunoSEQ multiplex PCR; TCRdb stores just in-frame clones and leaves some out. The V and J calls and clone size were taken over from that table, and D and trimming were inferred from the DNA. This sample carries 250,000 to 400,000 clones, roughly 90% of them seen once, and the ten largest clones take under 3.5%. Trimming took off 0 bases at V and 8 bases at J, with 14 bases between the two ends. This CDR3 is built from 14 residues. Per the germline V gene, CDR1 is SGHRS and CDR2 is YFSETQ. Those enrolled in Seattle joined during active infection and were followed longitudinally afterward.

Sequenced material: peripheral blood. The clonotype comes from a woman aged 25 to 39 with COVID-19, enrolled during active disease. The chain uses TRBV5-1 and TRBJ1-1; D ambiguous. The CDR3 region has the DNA TGCGCCAGCAGCTTGGCCGACGGACTACCAGAAGCTTTCTTT. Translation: CASSLADGLPEAFF.